A single sample gave rise to the 28 T cell receptor beta chains below, sequenced in a study of T cell responses to AZD1222 COVID-19 vaccine. The table came from immunoSEQ multiplex PCR; TCRdb's copy has only in-frame clones and leaves some out. This table holds about 140,000 clones, about 87% found once. Sequenced here: peripheral blood, sampled on day 0 of AZD1222 vaccination. The receptors come from an adult in good health.

The chain links TRBV9 to TRBJ1-2; D unresolved. The CDR3 spans 14 residues. CDR1 and CDR2 (germline): SGDLS, YYNGEE. The V gene lost 2 bases and the J gene lost 5 bases, with 13 bases spanning the gap. The CDR3 nucleotides read TGTGCCAGCAGCGTCGGGAAGGGCATATATGGCTACACCTTC. This sequence encodes CASSVGKGIYGYTF.

This clone showed up just a few times. The chain uses TRBV29-1 and TRBJ1-1; 7 bases match TRBD1. CDR3 length: 11 residues. Germline V gene lookup returns CDR1 SQVTM and CDR2 ANQGSEA. With 5 bases clipped from V and 8 bases from J, the junction kept 5 bases outside the gene matches. The CDR3: CSVLTGVEAFF. The CDR3 DNA sequence: TGCAGCGTTTTAACAGGGGTCGAAGCTTTCTTT. The complete variable domain, with remaining parts taken from reference TRBV29-1 and TRBJ1-1, reads SAVISQKPSRDICQRGTSLTIQCQVDSQVTMMFWYRQQPGQSLTLIATANQGSEATYESGFVIDKFPISRPNLTFSTLTVSNMSPEDSSIYLCSVLTGVEAFFGQGTRLTVV.

This chain joins TRBV2 and TRBJ2-2; 9 bases align to TRBD2. The CDR3 spans 17 residues. The V and J ends lost 5 bases and 8 bases, in that order; junction bases with no gene match: 15. Germline V gene sequence: CDR1 SNHLY, CDR2 FYNNEI. CDR3 in DNA: TGTGCCAGCAGTTACCCTAGCGGGGTCCAAGGGGTTGGGGAGCTGTTTTTT. It translates to CASSYPSGVQGVGELFF. Together with reference TRBV2 and TRBJ2-2, the CDR3 gives the full variable domain: EPEVTQTPSHQVTQMGQEVILRCVPISNHLYFYWYRQILGQKVEFLVSFYNNEISEKSEIFDDQFSVERPDGSNFTLKIRSTKLEDSAMYFCASSYPSGVQGVGELFFGEGSRLTVL.

The chain employs TRBV10-3 and TRBJ1-1; D uncertain. CDR1 is ENHRY, CDR2 SYGVKD, per germline. This CDR3 has 15 residues. The V and J ends lost 3 bases and 11 bases respectively, with 22 bases between them. The chain's CDR3 is CAISDPTTAVADAFF. The CDR3 DNA reads as TGTGCCATCAGTGACCCTACGACGGCCGTAGCGGACGCTTTCTTT.

This clone was counted between two and nine times. The chain carries TRBV5-1 and TRBJ1-2; 7 bases agree with TRBD1. V trimming: 0 bases; J trimming: 4 bases; junction bases outside the gene matches: 3. CDR1 and CDR2 (germline): SGHRS, YFSETQ. This CDR3 contains 14 residues. DNA for the CDR3: TGCGCCAGCAGCTTGGGGGACAGATCCTATGGCTACACCTTC. This translates into CASSLGDRSYGYTF.

The V call is TRBV6-1, the J call TRBJ2-3, with D unclear. With 2 bases removed from V and 2 bases from J, the gap between germline ends came to 17 bases. CDR1 MNHNS and CDR2 SASEGT come from the germline V gene. This CDR3 spans 17 amino acids. In DNA, the CDR3 is TGTGCCAGCAGTGAATTTTCCAGCGAGACCGCCACAGATACGCAGTATTTT. Translated, it gives CASSEFSSETATDTQYF.

CDR3 in amino acids: CAWSGGVPAALANYGYTF. The CDR3 coding sequence is TGTGCCTGGAGTGGCGGGGTACCCGCCGCCTTAGCTAACTATGGCTACACCTTC. The chain uses TRBV30 and TRBJ1-2, with D unresolved. The CDR3 length is 18 residues. Germline V CDR1 and CDR2: GTSNPN, SVGIG (reference sequence). V was pared by 1 base and J by 0 bases, with 21 bases between.

This clone appeared a few times. The genes are TRBV19 and TRBJ1-1, with unresolved D. In germline, CDR1 is LNHDA, CDR2 SQIVND (reference sequence). The CDR3 contains 15 residues. The V end lost 2 bases, the J end lost 0 bases, and 10 bases lay between the germline ends. The DNA for the CDR3 is TGTGCCAGTAGTATATATGGGGTCATGAACACTGAAGCTTTCTTT. Its translation: CASSIYGVMNTEAFF. The full variable domain, in which reference TRBV19 and TRBJ1-1 provide the parts outside the CDR3, is DGGITQSPKYLFRKEGQNVTLSCEQNLNHDAMYWYRQDPGQGLRLIYYSQIVNDFQKGDIAEGYSVSREKKESFPLTVTSAQKNPTAFYLCASSIYGVMNTEAFFGQGTRLTVV.

V and J are TRBV7-6 and TRBJ2-2; D possibly corresponds to TRBD2 (5 bases). The CDR3 is 15 amino acids. The V and J ends lost 1 base and 3 bases respectively, with 9 bases between them. Per the germline V gene, CDR1 is SGHVS and CDR2 is FNYEAQ. CDR3 sequence: CASSLGGLYTGELFF. CDR3 nucleotide sequence: TGTGCCAGCAGCTTAGGCGGGCTGTACACCGGGGAGCTGTTTTTT.

The chain recombines TRBV29-1 with TRBJ1-2; tentative D call: TRBD1 (5 bases). Trimming cost V 7 bases and J 4 bases, with 22 bases left between them. Germline V gene sequence: CDR1 SQVTM, CDR2 ANQGSEA. The CDR3 consists of 15 residues. CDR3 in amino acids: CSGNVGQGGGYGYTF. CDR3 DNA: TGCAGCGGGAACGTGGGGCAGGGTGGAGGCTATGGCTACACCTTC.

The rearrangement uses TRBV5-4 and TRBJ1-2, with a weak D call TRBD1 (5 bases). V dropped 0 bases and J dropped 5 bases, with 11 bases sitting between them. CDR1 and CDR2 from the germline V gene are SGHNT and YYREEE (reference sequence). The CDR3 length is 14 residues. CDR3 protein: CASSLGGTGYGYTF. Written as DNA, the CDR3 is TGTGCCAGCAGCTTGGGCGGGACCGGTTATGGCTACACCTTC.

This clone was recorded only once. The chain's CDR3 is CASTRDPTDTQYF. DNA of the CDR3: TGTGCCAGTACCAGGGACCCCACAGATACGCAGTATTTT. The rearrangement links TRBV19 to TRBJ2-3; either TRBD1 or TRBD2 may fit D (5 bases each). The V gene lost 7 bases and the J gene lost 2 bases, with 10 bases spanning the gap. The V gene's germline CDR1 is LNHDA and CDR2 SQIVND (reference sequence). The CDR3 consists of 13 residues.

The rearrangement joins TRBV28 to TRBJ2-6; no firm D call. Trimming cost V 4 bases and J 4 bases, with 14 bases left between them. Germline CDR1 is MDHEN and CDR2 is SYDVKM. The CDR3 runs to 16 residues. The CDR3 reads CASSSQFEAGANVLTF. The CDR3 coding sequence is TGTGCCAGCAGTTCCCAATTTGAGGCGGGGGCCAACGTCCTGACTTTC.

The chain carries TRBV15 and TRBJ1-3; TRBD1 agrees at 8 bases. Germline trimming cut 0 bases from V and 4 bases from J; bases unmatched to any gene: 8. CDR3 length: 17 amino acids. Germline V gene lookup returns CDR1 LNHNV and CDR2 YYDKDF (reference sequence). For the CDR3, the DNA is TGTGCCACCAGCAGAGATGTAGGGACAGGAGTCGGAAACACCATATATTTT. Residues: CATSRDVGTGVGNTIYF.

The chain is built from TRBV30 and TRBJ1-2; D remains ambiguous. The CDR3 consists of 14 residues. Trimming left V 3 bases short and J 2 bases short, with 13 bases between. The germline gives CDR1 GTSNPN, CDR2 SVGIG (reference sequence). The CDR3: CAWRGERWNYGYTF. The CDR3 DNA reads as TGTGCCTGGAGGGGAGAGAGGTGGAACTATGGCTACACCTTC.

The table lists this clone with a few counts. Distinct nucleotide sequences in the sample also encode this CDR3. The genes are TRBV7-9 and TRBJ1-2; 9 bases line up with TRBD1. Per germline, CDR1 SEHNR and CDR2 FQNEAQ (reference sequence). J was trimmed by 5 bases and V by 5 bases; bases with no gene match: 3. CDR3 length equals 13 residues. In DNA, the CDR3 is TGTGCCAGCAGCCCCGGGACAGGGTATGGCTACACCTTC. This codes for CASSPGTGYGYTF.

The chain has TRBV11-2 and TRBJ1-2; D unclear. Germline CDR1 and CDR2: SGHAT and FQNNGV. Trimming removed 5 bases from V and 4 bases from J, with 11 bases in between. This CDR3 is built from 13 residues. The CDR3 DNA reads as TGTGCCAGCAGCCGAGACGAGTCCTATGGCTACACCTTC. This translates into CASSRDESYGYTF.

Written as DNA, the CDR3 is TGTGCCAGCAGCTTAGGGGCGACGCCCTACGAGCAGTACTTC. Protein sequence: CASSLGATPYEQYF. The gene calls are TRBV7-6 and TRBJ2-7; D is unresolved. This CDR3 comprises 14 residues. Between the trimmed V and J ends, which lost 1 base and 2 bases, there was a span of 9 bases. Germline CDR1 and CDR2: SGHVS and FNYEAQ.

The CDR3 reads CASNRDSRFSTEAFF. The CDR3 nucleotides read TGTGCCAGTAACCGGGACAGCCGGTTTAGCACTGAAGCTTTCTTT. This chain connects TRBV19 to TRBJ1-1; 7 nucleotides match TRBD1. The CDR3 is 15 residues long. The J segment lost 4 bases and the V segment lost 7 bases, leaving 12 bases of the junction unmatched. In germline, CDR1 is LNHDA, CDR2 SQIVND (reference sequence).

This clone was seen only a few times. This sequence joins TRBV5-8 and TRBJ1-1, with TRBD1 identical over 9 bases. J lost 11 bases, V lost 4 bases, and 9 bases had no gene match. The CDR3 runs to 13 residues. CDR1 SGHTS and CDR2 YDEGEE come from the germline V gene. The CDR3 sequence is CASSVVQGATAFF. For the CDR3, the DNA is TGTGCCAGCAGCGTAGTACAGGGGGCCACGGCTTTCTTT. The whole variable domain, remainder taken from reference TRBV5-8 and TRBJ1-1, is EAGVTQSPTHLIKTRGQQATLRCSPISGHTSVYWYQQALGLGLQFLLWYDEGEERNRGNFPPRFSGRQFPNYSSELNVNALELEDSALYLCASSVVQGATAFFGQGTRLTVV.

The rearrangement links TRBV14 to TRBJ1-1; TRBD1 matches at 11 bases. The length of the CDR3 is 15 residues. Germline loops: CDR1 SGHDN, CDR2 FVKESK. J gave up 4 bases and V 6 bases, and 7 bases lay outside the gene matches. The DNA of the CDR3 is TGTGCCAGCAGTCGCCGGACAGGGGGCGTCACTGAAGCTTTCTTT. Translation: CASSRRTGGVTEAFF.

CDR3 nucleotides: TGTGCCAGTAGTGGTTACAGGGGGACCGCTGAAGCTTTCTTT. Its translation is CASSGYRGTAEAFF. This rearrangement joins TRBV19 to TRBJ1-1, with 8 bases matching TRBD1. The CDR3 is 14 residues long. CDR1 and CDR2 (germline): LNHDA, SQIVND (reference sequence). V lost 5 bases and J lost 6; bases outside the gene matches: 8.

This chain links TRBV5-4 with TRBJ1-3, with D possibly TRBD1 on 5 matching bases. The CDR3 has 13 amino acids. Trimming shortened V by 1 base and J by 4 bases, and 6 bases separated the two germline ends. Per the germline V gene, CDR1 is SGHNT and CDR2 is YYREEE (reference sequence). CDR3 region: CASSLTGGNTIYF. Written as DNA, the CDR3 is TGTGCCAGCAGCTTGACAGGAGGAAACACCATATATTTT.

The chain has TRBV27 and TRBJ1-2, with 9 bases lining up with TRBD1. Per the germline V gene, CDR1 is MNHEY and CDR2 is SMNVEV (reference sequence). CDR3 length: 17 residues. The J segment lost 2 bases and the V segment lost 8 bases, leaving 15 bases of the junction unmatched. As DNA, the CDR3 is TGTGCCAGCGCCAAGATTATTTCCGGGACAGGGAACTATGGCTACACCTTC. Amino acid sequence: CASAKIISGTGNYGYTF.

The V and J genes are TRBV18 and TRBJ1-4; 7 bases fit TRBD1. From germline, CDR1 is KGHSH and CDR2 LQKENI. There are 16 residues in the CDR3. Trimming took 3 bases from V and 5 from J; bases not matched to a gene: 9. In DNA form, the CDR3 reads TGTGCCAGCTCACCTCTTTCCGGACAGGAAAATGAAAAACTGTTTTTT. This sequence encodes CASSPLSGQENEKLFF. Looking up the rest from reference TRBV18 and TRBJ1-4 gives the full variable domain: NAGVMQNPRHLVRRRGQEARLRCSPMKGHSHVYWYRQLPEEGLKFMVYLQKENIIDESGMPKERFSAEFPKEGPSILRIQQVVRGDSAAYFCASSPLSGQENEKLFFGSGTQLSVL.

This chain connects TRBV18 to TRBJ2-1, with 15 bases fitting TRBD2. The V segment lost 5 bases and the J segment 8 bases; nucleotides outside the gene matches: 7. The CDR3 consists of 16 residues. The germline CDR1 and CDR2 sequences are KGHSH and LQKENI. CDR3 region: CASSSRTSGGADEQFF. Written as DNA, the CDR3 is TGTGCCAGCTCATCTCGGACTAGCGGGGGGGCGGATGAGCAGTTCTTC.

This chain joins TRBV14 and TRBJ1-3; unclear D gene. CDR1 and CDR2 (germline): SGHDN, FVKESK. The V gene lost 4 bases and the J gene lost 0 bases, with 7 bases spanning the gap. This CDR3 spans 14 amino acids. CDR3 nucleotide sequence: TGTGCCAGCAGCCCCGGCCTCTCTGGAAACACCATATATTTT. It translates to CASSPGLSGNTIYF.

The gene calls are TRBV28 and TRBJ1-2; maybe TRBD1 (5 bases). Germline V gives CDR1 MDHEN, CDR2 SYDVKM. This CDR3 region has 13 residues. The V and J ends lost 3 bases and 2 bases respectively, with 7 bases between them. CDR3 sequence: CASSLRDNYGYTF. The CDR3 DNA reads TGTGCCAGCAGTTTGAGGGACAACTATGGCTACACCTTC.